These 19 T cell receptor beta chains came from one sample sequenced in a study of shared clonotypes between healthy human individuals. The data were produced by immunoSEQ multiplex PCR, yet TCRdb's version contains in-frame clones alone and is incomplete. The table has more than 2 million clones, roughly 95% seen once. Naive CD8 isolation took CD45RO-negative cells positively selected for CCR7 and excluded terminally differentiated effector memory CD45RA+ cells. The specimen sequenced was naive CD8+ T cells sorted from blood. These receptors were collected from a man between 18 and 29 years old in good health.

The rearrangement links TRBV27 to TRBJ1-1, with D possibly being TRBD1 (6 bases). This CDR3 is 16 amino acids long. Between the trimmed V and J ends, which lost 5 bases and 3 bases, there was a span of 19 bases. Germline lookup yields CDR1 MNHEY and CDR2 SMNVEV (reference sequence). The CDR3 is CASSLTGPGEDTEAFF. As DNA, the CDR3 is TGTGCCAGCAGTCTTACTGGTCCAGGGGAAGACACTGAAGCTTTCTTT.

On this clone: Different DNA sequences within this sample yield the same CDR3. The chain couples TRBV4-1 to TRBJ2-7, with D possibly called TRBD1 or TRBD2 (5 bases each). CDR1 and CDR2 (germline): MGHRA, YSYEKL. Between the trimmed V and J ends, which lost 3 bases and 0 bases, there was a span of 9 bases. CDR3 length equals 14 residues. CDR3 region: CASSQGTSSYEQYF. Written as DNA, the CDR3 is TGCGCCAGCAGCCAGGGGACCTCCTCCTACGAGCAGTACTTC.

The rearrangement joins TRBV27 to TRBJ2-3, with 12 positions matching TRBD2. The CDR3 consists of 16 residues. The V gene end was trimmed by 7 bases and the J gene end by 4 bases; junction bases not matched to a gene: 9. Germline V gene lookup returns CDR1 MNHEY and CDR2 SMNVEV (reference sequence). For the CDR3, the DNA is TGTGCCAGCACCCTTGTACTAGCGGGAGGCCCAGATACGCAGTATTTT. Amino acid sequence: CASTLVLAGGPDTQYF.

This rearrangement joins TRBV5-8 to TRBJ2-5, with D tentatively TRBD1 (5 bases). Germline V gives CDR1 SGHTS, CDR2 YDEGEE. This CDR3 is built from 14 residues. The V end lost 5 bases, the J end lost 2 bases, and 13 bases lay between the germline ends. CDR3 DNA sequence: TGTGCCAGCAGTTGGGGAACAGGTCAAGAGACCCAGTACTTC. This translates into CASSWGTGQETQYF.

The chain recombines TRBV7-9 with TRBJ2-7; TRBD2 aligns across 10 bases. V lost 0 bases, J lost 2 bases, and 10 bases stayed unmatched. Looked up from germline, CDR1 is SEHNR and CDR2 is FQNEAQ (reference sequence). The CDR3 loop spans 18 amino acids. CDR3 protein: CASSLALNIAGGPYEQYF. The DNA for the CDR3 is TGTGCCAGCAGCTTAGCGCTAAACATAGCGGGAGGCCCCTACGAGCAGTACTTC.

V usage is TRBV27 and J usage is TRBJ2-7; D is uncertain. With 0 bases removed from V and 6 bases from J, the gap between germline ends came to 15 bases. This CDR3 is 15 amino acids long. Germline CDR1 reads MNHEY; CDR2 reads SMNVEV (reference sequence). The chain's CDR3 is CASSLSIGSFGEQYF. The CDR3 DNA follows: TGTGCCAGCAGTTTATCCATAGGGTCCTTTGGCGAGCAGTACTTC.

A note on this clone: Other nucleotide sequences in the sample specify the same CDR3. This chain connects TRBV27 to TRBJ1-4; perhaps TRBD1 as D (6 bases). The germline gives CDR1 MNHEY, CDR2 SMNVEV (reference sequence). The germline V and J ends were trimmed by 2 bases and 5 bases, with 9 bases remaining between them. This CDR3 comprises 14 residues. CDR3 protein: CASSLAGANEKLFF. The CDR3 DNA reads as TGTGCCAGCAGTTTAGCGGGGGCGAATGAAAAACTGTTTTTT.

On this clone: The sample contains more than one DNA sequence encoding this CDR3. The CDR3 loop reads CAISETIDTREQYF. The CDR3 nucleotides read TGTGCCATCAGTGAGACAATCGACACTCGCGAGCAGTACTTC. This chain joins TRBV10-3 and TRBJ2-7; D not resolved. The length of the CDR3 is 14 residues. Germline CDR1 and CDR2: ENHRY and SYGVKD. The ends were cut back, 2 bases at V and 6 bases at J, with 14 bases in the middle.

The chain carries TRBV5-6 and TRBJ1-6, with D uncertain. Germline lookup yields CDR1 SGHDT and CDR2 YYEEEE. Trimming removed 2 bases at V and 11 bases at J, with 14 bases between. The CDR3 has 14 amino acids. CDR3 protein: CASSLSGVQPPLHF. CDR3 coding DNA: TGTGCCAGCAGCTTATCTGGGGTCCAGCCACCCCTCCACTTT. Supplemented by reference TRBV5-6 and TRBJ1-6, the full variable domain reads DAGVTQSPTHLIKTRGQQVTLRCSPKSGHDTVSWYQQALGQGPQFIFQYYEEEERQRGNFPDRFSGHQFPNYSSELNVNALLLGDSALYLCASSLSGVQPPLHFGNGTRLTVT.

This clone has only a few counts. The V call is TRBV5-1, the J call TRBJ1-1, with D unclear. The ends were cut back, 3 bases at V and 2 bases at J, with 5 bases in the middle. Germline assignment: CDR1 SGHRS and CDR2 YFSETQ. This CDR3 contains 12 residues. CDR3: CASSSENTEAFF. CDR3 coding DNA: TGCGCCAGCAGCTCAGAAAACACTGAAGCTTTCTTT.

With regard to this clone: The junction and the germline gene differ at one end; a read error may be behind it. The same CDR3 can be traced to other DNA sequences in this sample. V gene TRBV9 combines with J gene TRBJ2-2; TRBD2 matches at 9 bases. From germline, CDR1 is SGDLS and CDR2 YYNGEE. The CDR3 contains 16 residues. The DNA of the CDR3 is TGCGCCAGCAGCCTTAGGACTAGCGCGAACACCGGGGAGCTGTTTTTT. Translating it yields CASSLRTSANTGELFF. Full variable domain (outside the CDR3, taken from reference TRBV9 and TRBJ2-2): DSGVTQTPKHLITATGQRVTLRCSPRSGDLSVYWYQQSLDQGLQFLIQYYNGEERAKGNILERFSAQQFPDLHSELNLSSLELGDSALYFCASSLRTSANTGELFFGEGSRLTVL.

V and J are TRBV9 and TRBJ2-7; 14 bases line up with TRBD2. V trimming: 3 bases; J trimming: 2 bases; junction bases outside the gene matches: 13. The CDR3 contains 19 residues. Per the germline V gene, CDR1 is SGDLS and CDR2 is YYNGEE. The CDR3 sequence: CASSDNPGLAGAVAYEQYF. The CDR3 region has the DNA TGTGCCAGCAGCGACAACCCGGGACTAGCGGGAGCTGTCGCCTACGAGCAGTACTTC. Full variable domain (rest looked up from reference TRBV9 and TRBJ2-7): DSGVTQTPKHLITATGQRVTLRCSPRSGDLSVYWYQQSLDQGLQFLIQYYNGEERAKGNILERFSAQQFPDLHSELNLSSLELGDSALYFCASSDNPGLAGAVAYEQYFGPGTRLTVT.

The rearrangement joins TRBV5-4 to TRBJ2-1, with 7 positions matching TRBD2. The germline CDR1 and CDR2 sequences are SGHNT and YYREEE (reference sequence). This CDR3 has 14 residues. Trimming at V came to 4 bases and at J to 5 bases, leaving 6 bases not matched to a gene. The CDR3 spells CASSARDYDNEQFF. The CDR3 DNA follows: TGTGCCAGCAGCGCCCGGGACTACGACAATGAGCAGTTCTTC.

J is TRBJ1-3 and V is TRBV5-4; D is undetermined. Trimming took off 4 bases at V and 4 bases at J, with 9 bases between the two ends. Per germline, CDR1 SGHNT and CDR2 YYREEE (reference sequence). The CDR3 is 13 residues long. DNA of the CDR3: TGTGCCAGCAGCCCGGTGGTGGGAAACACCATATATTTT. It specifies CASSPVVGNTIYF. Full variable domain (outside the CDR3, taken from reference TRBV5-4 and TRBJ1-3): ETGVTQSPTHLIKTRGQQVTLRCSSQSGHNTVSWYQQALGQGPQFIFQYYREEENGRGNFPPRFSGLQFPNYSSELNVNALELDDSALYLCASSPVVGNTIYFGEGSWLTVV.

The gene calls are TRBV5-1 and TRBJ1-5, with a weak D call TRBD1 (5 bases). Germline V gene sequence: CDR1 SGHRS, CDR2 YFSETQ. The CDR3 sequence is 14 residues long. V lost 1 base to trimming and J lost 7 bases, with 12 bases between them. This CDR3 reads CASSLSGAGQPQHF. DNA of the CDR3: TGCGCCAGCAGCTTGAGTGGGGCTGGGCAGCCCCAGCATTTT. Variable domain in full (rest from reference TRBV5-1 and TRBJ1-5): KAGVTQTPRYLIKTRGQQVTLSCSPISGHRSVSWYQQTPGQGLQFLFEYFSETQRNKGNFPGRFSGRQFSNSRSEMNVSTLELGDSALYLCASSLSGAGQPQHFGDGTRLSIL.

The V gene is TRBV10-2, the J gene TRBJ1-1; D remains unclear. Trimming removed 6 bases at V and 4 bases at J, with 12 bases between. The CDR3 has 13 residues. Germline V gene data show CDR1 as WSHSY and CDR2 as SAAADI. The CDR3 loop reads CASRVPGGTEAFF. In DNA, the CDR3 is TGCGCCAGCAGGGTCCCTGGAGGCACTGAAGCTTTCTTT.

This chain links TRBV21-1 with TRBJ2-7; the DNA was not used to check the table's D call, TRBD1. TRBV21-1 corresponds to a pseudogene. The CDR3 is 16 residues long. The chain's CDR3 is CASSKGGTGIPYEQYF. CDR3 nucleotides: TGTGCCAGCAGCAAAGGAGGGACAGGGATCCCCTACGAGCAGTACTTC.

The V and J genes are TRBV4-3 and TRBJ2-3; TRBD2 is a possible D gene (6 bases). Trimming removed 0 bases at V and 4 bases at J, with 17 bases between. CDR1 and CDR2 from the germline V gene are LGHNA and YSLEER. This CDR3 region has 17 residues. CDR3 loop: CASSQEPPGGTPDTQYF. CDR3 nucleotides: TGCGCCAGCAGCCAAGAACCTCCAGGCGGGACGCCAGATACGCAGTATTTT.

The V gene is TRBV5-1, the J gene TRBJ2-2; 7 bases fit TRBD1. Germline V gives CDR1 SGHRS, CDR2 YFSETQ. The CDR3 extends over 20 amino acids. V was pared by 2 bases and J by 3 bases, with 19 bases of the junction left unmatched. This chain's CDR3 is CASSFWTRQGTPLDTGELFF. The CDR3 DNA is TGCGCCAGCAGCTTTTGGACCCGACAGGGTACGCCGTTAGACACCGGGGAGCTGTTTTTT. The full variable domain, in which reference TRBV5-1 and TRBJ2-2 provide the parts outside the CDR3, is KAGVTQTPRYLIKTRGQQVTLSCSPISGHRSVSWYQQTPGQGLQFLFEYFSETQRNKGNFPGRFSGRQFSNSRSEMNVSTLELGDSALYLCASSFWTRQGTPLDTGELFFGEGSRLTVL.